The 27 T cell receptor beta chains listed next were all sequenced from one sample in a study of T-cell reconstitution after alpha-beta-depleted transplantation in children. A TCRbeta library incorporating unique molecular identifiers was prepared. TCRdb ran MiXCR on the PCR reads and lists one entry per CDR3 protein. The sample yields some 260,000 distinct CDR3 sequences, about 24% seen once. The source was PBMCs, mostly from graft donor cells, collected 360 days after TCRalphabeta/CD19-depleted stem cell transplant. The receptors stem from a female patient aged 2 to 10 who had a stem cell transplant for congenital amegakaryocytic thrombocytopenia, so the T cells may come from the graft donor.

This clonotype was counted between two and nine times. The chain is built from TRBV4-1 and TRBJ2-3; no clear D. The length of the CDR3 is 15 residues. V shed 0 bases and J shed 6 bases, with 13 bases lying between them. Germline CDR1 MGHRA, CDR2 YSYEKL. Here the CDR3 reads CASSQDGRVLDTQYF. The CDR3 bases are TGCGCCAGCAGCCAAGATGGAAGGGTTTTGGATACGCAGTATTTT.

This clonotype was observed a handful of times. V usage is TRBV10-2 and J usage is TRBJ2-2, with D unresolved. The germline V and J ends were trimmed by 3 bases and 4 bases, with 9 bases remaining between them. Germline V gives CDR1 WSHSY, CDR2 SAAADI. The CDR3 totals 14 residues. CDR3 in DNA: TGCGCCAGCAGTGACAGGCCGGGCACCGGGGAGCTGTTTTTT. It translates to CASSDRPGTGELFF.

This clonotype appeared many times. The CDR3 loop reads CASSEDRGDEQFF. CDR3 bases: TGTGCCAGCAGTGAAGACAGGGGAGACGAGCAGTTCTTC. The rearrangement joins TRBV2 to TRBJ2-1; TRBD1 matches 7 bases. Germline assignment: CDR1 SNHLY and CDR2 FYNNEI. V was clipped by 1 base and J by 10 bases; unmatched bases: 4. The CDR3 contains 13 residues. The full variable domain, completed using reference TRBV2 and TRBJ2-1, is EPEVTQTPSHQVTQMGQEVILRCVPISNHLYFYWYRQILGQKVEFLVSFYNNEISEKSEIFDDQFSVERPDGSNFTLKIRSTKLEDSAMYFCASSEDRGDEQFFGPGTRLTVL.

This clonotype was observed a handful of times. The chain links TRBV24-1 to TRBJ2-1, with D perhaps given as TRBD1 or TRBD2 (6 bases each). This CDR3 is built from 18 residues. V lost 5 bases and J lost 3, with 22 bases in between. Germline V lookup: CDR1 KGHDR, CDR2 SFDVKD. The CDR3 protein is CATSGLPGHRGDYNEQFF. Here the CDR3 DNA reads TGTGCCACCAGTGGCCTTCCGGGACATAGGGGGGACTACAATGAGCAGTTCTTC.

A few counts support this clonotype. The chain is built from TRBV7-9 and TRBJ2-7, with 7 bases matching TRBD1. The CDR3 has 14 residues. CDR1 is SEHNR, CDR2 FQNEAQ, per germline (reference sequence). The junction had 9 bases not matched to a gene; V was cut back by 7 bases and J by 3 bases. Here the CDR3 DNA reads TGTGCCAGCACCACGACAGGGCTTCTCTACGAGCAGTACTTC. Translated, it gives CASTTTGLLYEQYF.

The chain carries TRBV25-1 and TRBJ2-5; D is uncertain. The V gene's germline CDR1 is MGHDK and CDR2 SYGVNS. CDR3 size: 11 residues. With 6 bases removed from V and 5 bases from J, the gap between germline ends came to 7 bases. CDR3 protein: CASRKFETQYF. In nucleotides, the CDR3 is TGTGCCAGCAGGAAGTTCGAGACCCAGTACTTC.

The rearrangement links TRBV29-1 to TRBJ2-4, with D perhaps TRBD1 (5 bases). The CDR3 has 16 amino acids. V lost 7 bases to trimming and J lost 0 bases, with 19 bases between them. The germline V gene has CDR1 SQVTM and CDR2 ANQGSEA. CDR3 coding DNA: TGCAGCGACGACCTCCGACAGTCCCTAGCCAAAAACATTCAGTACTTC. This encodes CSDDLRQSLAKNIQYF.

This chain uses TRBV10-1 with TRBJ2-3; 8 bases are a match to TRBD2. The CDR3 length is 14 residues. Trimming took 11 bases from V and 4 from J; bases not matched to a gene: 11. Germline values: CDR1 WNHNN, CDR2 SYGVQD (reference sequence). As DNA, the CDR3 is TGCGCCCGACGGGGGGGCCCTTCCGCAGATACGCAGTATTTT. It yields the protein CARRGGPSADTQYF.

About this clonotype: This may stem from a read error, because a much larger clone lies one nucleotide away. The chain carries TRBV5-1 and TRBJ2-1; D ambiguous. This CDR3 region has 12 residues. V lost 0 bases, J lost 8 bases, and 6 bases lay in between. Germline V CDR1 and CDR2: SGHRS, YFSETQ. The CDR3 nucleotides are TGCGCCAGCAGCTTGGGTTACGATGAGCAGTTCTTC. Protein product: CASSLGYDEQFF. The variable domain in full, with the rest retrieved from reference TRBV5-1 and TRBJ2-1, is KAGVTQTPRYLIKTRGQQVTLSCSPISGHRSVSWYQQTPGQGLQFLFEYFSETQRNKGNFPGRFSGRQFSNSRSEMNVSTLELGDSALYLCASSLGYDEQFFGPGTRLTVL.

The genes are TRBV20-1 and TRBJ2-5; possibly TRBD2 for D (7 bases). In germline, CDR1 is DFQATT, CDR2 SNEGSKA (reference sequence). The CDR3 covers 13 residues. V gave up 3 bases and J gave up 5 bases, with 13 bases separating them. Written as DNA, the CDR3 is TGCAGTGCTAGTGAAGGGGGGGAGGAGACCCAGTACTTC. Translated, it gives CSASEGGEETQYF.

The rearrangement uses TRBV5-1 and TRBJ2-1; tentative D call: TRBD1 (6 bases). V lost 2 bases, J lost 10 bases, and 13 bases lay in between. The CDR3 loop spans 13 amino acids. Germline V gene sequence: CDR1 SGHRS, CDR2 YFSETQ. CDR3 in amino acids: CASSFNLQGEQFF. In nucleotides, the CDR3 is TGCGCCAGCAGCTTCAACCTGCAGGGGGAGCAGTTCTTC.

The chain recombines TRBV7-2 with TRBJ2-3, with 10 positions matching TRBD2. With 4 bases clipped from V and 6 bases from J, the junction kept 4 bases outside the gene matches. The CDR3 has 14 amino acids. From germline, CDR1 is SGHTA and CDR2 FQGNSA. The CDR3 sequence is CASSYSGGADTQYF. CDR3 sequence (DNA): TGTGCCAGCAGCTACAGCGGGGGGGCCGATACGCAGTATTTT.

This clonotype was seen once. V usage is TRBV18 and J usage is TRBJ2-2; 8 nucleotides line up with TRBD1. The germline V gene encodes CDR1 KGHSH and CDR2 LQKENI. The CDR3 consists of 15 residues. Trimming removed 2 bases from V and 4 bases from J; junction bases left unmatched: 3. The CDR3 DNA is TGTGCCAGCTCACCAATCGGGACAGGCACCGGGGAGCTGTTTTTT. This sequence encodes CASSPIGTGTGELFF.

The chain joins TRBV28 to TRBJ2-3; 7 bases fit TRBD2. Germline loops: CDR1 MDHEN, CDR2 SYDVKM. The CDR3 has 15 residues. Trimming cost V 4 bases and J 1 base; bases outside gene matches: 5. The CDR3 protein is CASSSAGDRTDTQYF. CDR3 nucleotide sequence: TGTGCCAGCAGTTCCGCGGGGGACCGCACAGATACGCAGTATTTT.

The V gene is TRBV25-1, the J gene TRBJ2-7; D possibly uses TRBD1 or TRBD2 (6 bases each). CDR1 and CDR2 (germline): MGHDK, SYGVNS. This CDR3 spans 14 amino acids. Trimming removed 6 bases at V and 2 bases at J, with 14 bases between. CDR3 bases: TGTGCCAGCAGACAGGGAGGAAGTCCCTACGAGCAGTACTTC. Amino acids: CASRQGGSPYEQYF.

This sequence joins TRBV7-2 and TRBJ2-5; 11 bases align to TRBD2. Germline V lookup: CDR1 SGHTA, CDR2 FQGNSA. J lost 0 bases, V lost 2 bases, and 2 bases had no gene match. The CDR3 has 16 amino acids. The chain's CDR3 is CASSLWTSGHQETQYF. CDR3 nucleotide sequence: TGTGCCAGCAGCTTATGGACTAGCGGGCACCAAGAGACCCAGTACTTC.

This chain uses TRBV3-1 with TRBJ1-3; D is unclear. The CDR3 loop spans 15 amino acids. Per the germline V gene, CDR1 is LGHDT and CDR2 is YNNKEL (reference sequence). The germline V and J ends were trimmed by 1 base and 0 bases, with 7 bases remaining between them. DNA for the CDR3: TGTGCCAGCAGCCAAGTGTACAGCTCTGGAAACACCATATATTTT. It codes for CASSQVYSSGNTIYF.

In this sample, this clonotype turned up many times. The rearrangement links TRBV6-2 or TRBV6-3 to TRBJ2-1; 10 bases are a match to TRBD2. Germline V gene lookup returns CDR1 MNHEY and CDR2 SVGEGT. The V segment lost 2 bases and the J segment 0 bases; nucleotides outside the gene matches: 16. The CDR3 loop spans 21 amino acids. DNA for the CDR3: TGTGCCAGCAGTTACCGGTCCGGGACTAGCGTATATATGAGCTCCTACAATGAGCAGTTCTTC. This translates into CASSYRSGTSVYMSSYNEQFF.

This clonotype has a count of ten or more. The chain links TRBV7-2 to TRBJ2-7; D call uncertain. Germline loops: CDR1 SGHTA, CDR2 FQGNSA. Trimming removed 1 base at V and 2 bases at J, with 6 bases between. The CDR3 covers 13 residues. The CDR3 DNA sequence: TGTGCCAGCAGCTTAGTTGAGGCCTACGAGCAGTACTTC. Its translation is CASSLVEAYEQYF.

This clonotype appeared a few times. Here the CDR3 reads CATSRDRIGRPGLASEQYF. The CDR3 DNA is TGTGCCACCAGCAGAGACCGAATCGGGAGACCGGGACTAGCCTCCGAGCAGTACTTC. The chain joins TRBV15 to TRBJ2-7; 9 nucleotides match TRBD2. Unmatched junction bases numbered 18, after V lost 0 bases and J lost 6 bases. This CDR3 is 19 amino acids long. CDR1 LNHNV and CDR2 YYDKDF come from the germline V gene (reference sequence). The full variable domain, in which reference TRBV15 and TRBJ2-7 provide the parts outside the CDR3, is DAMVIQNPRYQVTQFGKPVTLSCSQTLNHNVMYWYQQKSSQAPKLLFHYYDKDFNNEADTPDNFQSRRPNTSFCFLDIRSPGLGDTAMYLCATSRDRIGRPGLASEQYFGPGTRLTVT.

In DNA, the CDR3 is TGTGCCAGCAGTTTAGTAGGGGGGTCCTCTGGAAACACCATATATTTT. Its protein is CASSLVGGSSGNTIYF. This chain uses TRBV28 with TRBJ1-3, with D possibly matching TRBD1 (6 bases). CDR1 is MDHEN and CDR2 is SYDVKM in the germline V gene. The CDR3 is made up of 16 amino acids. Trimming took off 2 bases at V and 0 bases at J, with 11 bases between the two ends.

The chain has TRBV12-3 or TRBV12-4 and TRBJ1-1; D possibly corresponds to TRBD1 (5 bases). The CDR3 has 14 amino acids. Deletions cut 3 bases from V and 0 bases from J, with 8 bases between. Here the CDR3 DNA reads TGTGCCAGCAGTTTTCCAGGGTTGAACACTGAAGCTTTCTTT. Encoded protein: CASSFPGLNTEAFF.

This clonotype was observed a few times. The rearrangement links TRBV2 to TRBJ2-2, with D perhaps matching TRBD1 (5 bases). CDR3 length equals 13 residues. Germline values: CDR1 SNHLY, CDR2 FYNNEI. V was clipped by 10 bases and J by 5 bases, with 14 bases between them. CDR3 sequence (DNA): TGTGCCATCCCGGATAGGGGAACCGGGGAGCTGTTTTTT. Translating it yields CAIPDRGTGELFF.

The J gene is TRBJ2-1, the V gene TRBV20-1, with 11 bases that match TRBD2. The CDR3 is 17 amino acids. The germline gives CDR1 DFQATT, CDR2 SNEGSKA (reference sequence). With 0 bases clipped from V and 5 bases from J, the junction kept 9 bases outside the gene matches. CDR3 residues: CSARDPIGTSGNNEQFF. The CDR3 DNA reads as TGCAGTGCTAGAGATCCCATCGGGACTAGCGGTAACAATGAGCAGTTCTTC.

This clonotype was recorded a few times. The chain recombines TRBV5-1 with TRBJ2-3, with 8 bases fitting TRBD2. There are 16 residues in the CDR3. V shed 2 bases, J shed 2 bases, and the junction held 7 bases outside the gene matches. Germline CDR1 SGHRS, CDR2 YFSETQ. This chain's CDR3 is CASSFGSGGNTDTQYF. The CDR3 nucleotides read TGCGCCAGCAGCTTCGGCAGCGGGGGAAACACAGATACGCAGTATTTT.

This clonotype appeared many times. The chain joins TRBV4-2 to TRBJ1-2, with no clear D. V shed 1 base and J shed 8 bases, with 11 bases lying between them. The CDR3 loop spans 13 amino acids. Germline V gene sequence: CDR1 LGHNA, CDR2 YNFKEQ. CDR3 DNA sequence: TGTGCCAGCAGCCAAGTAGAAGTTGGCGGCTACACCTTC. It encodes CASSQVEVGGYTF.

This chain links TRBV6-6 with TRBJ2-7; D is ambiguous. V was pared by 0 bases and J by 6 bases, with 3 bases between. In germline, CDR1 is MNHNY, CDR2 SVGAGI (reference sequence). The CDR3 totals 11 residues. The DNA for the CDR3 is TGTGCCAGCAGTTACTCGGGCGAGCAGTACTTC. This codes for CASSYSGEQYF.